A selection of T cell receptor beta chains follows, all from one sample in a study of cytomegalovirus exposure and HLA in healthy donors. Generated by immunoSEQ multiplex PCR, the TCRdb table keeps only in-frame clones and is missing some. The sample shows about 120,000 clones, more than 70% of them seen only once. The sample comprised PBMCs. These receptors were obtained from a young man in good health and CMV-seronegative. Both conserved end residues are part of each CDR3. A D gene is named only where the DNA matches it firmly. Expanded clones are given a class, and other clones once, few, many or no size at all.

cdr3_aa cdr3_nt j_call clone_size v_call d_call
CASSYSLGGNREPQHF TGTGCCAGCAGTTACTCTCTCGGGGGGAACAGGGAGCCCCAGCATTTT TRBJ1-5 - TRBV6-6 -
CASSSIMELAGAYEQYF TGTGCCAGCAGCTCGATAATGGAACTAGCGGGGGCGTACGAGCAGTACTTC TRBJ2-7 - TRBV5-8 TRBD2
CASSVGGTGGQETQYF TGTGCCAGCAGCGTAGGGGGGACAGGGGGCCAAGAGACCCAGTACTTC TRBJ2-5 once TRBV9 TRBD1
CASSQGTANTEAFF TGCGCCAGCAGCCAAGGGACAGCGAACACTGAAGCTTTCTTT TRBJ1-1 - TRBV4-3 -
CASSPPGTLSNQPQHF TGTGCCAGCTCACCTCCGGGGACACTTAGCAATCAGCCCCAGCATTTT TRBJ1-5 - TRBV18 -
CASESAGSEVEWEKLFF TGTGCCAGCGAGTCGGCAGGATCGGAGGTAGAATGGGAAAAACTGTTTTTT TRBJ1-4 - TRBV28 -
CAMADGGTGDTEAFF TGTGCCATGGCTGATGGAGGCACTGGGGACACTGAAGCTTTCTTT TRBJ1-1 - TRBV10-3 -
CASTKAPEGRNEQFF TGTGCCAGCACCAAAGCCCCCGAGGGCCGCAATGAGCAGTTCTTC TRBJ2-1 - TRBV11-2 -
CASSPLAGPSYEQYF TGCGCCAGCAGCCCCTTAGCGGGGCCCTCCTACGAGCAGTACTTC TRBJ2-7 once TRBV5-1 TRBD2
CASSQSTVWVLETGELFF TGTGCCAGCAGCCAATCCACAGTTTGGGTTCTGGAAACCGGGGAGCTGTTTTTT TRBJ2-2 - TRBV16 -
CSAPGDKAFF TGCAGTGCCCCAGGGGATAAAGCTTTCTTT TRBJ1-1 once TRBV20-1 -
CASSPRATGPGANVLTF TGTGCCAGCAGTCCTCGCGCGACAGGGCCGGGGGCCAACGTCCTGACTTTC TRBJ2-6 - TRBV27 TRBD1
CATSRQGAYEQYF TGTGCCACCAGCCGGCAGGGGGCTTACGAGCAGTACTTC TRBJ2-7 - TRBV15 TRBD1
CASSLARGSEQYF TGTGCCAGCAGCCTAGCGCGGGGTTCCGAGCAGTACTTC TRBJ2-7 - TRBV7-2 -
CASSPGQGVRTQPQHF TGTGCCAGCAGTCCGGGACAGGGGGTACGGACTCAGCCCCAGCATTTT TRBJ1-5 few TRBV27 TRBD1